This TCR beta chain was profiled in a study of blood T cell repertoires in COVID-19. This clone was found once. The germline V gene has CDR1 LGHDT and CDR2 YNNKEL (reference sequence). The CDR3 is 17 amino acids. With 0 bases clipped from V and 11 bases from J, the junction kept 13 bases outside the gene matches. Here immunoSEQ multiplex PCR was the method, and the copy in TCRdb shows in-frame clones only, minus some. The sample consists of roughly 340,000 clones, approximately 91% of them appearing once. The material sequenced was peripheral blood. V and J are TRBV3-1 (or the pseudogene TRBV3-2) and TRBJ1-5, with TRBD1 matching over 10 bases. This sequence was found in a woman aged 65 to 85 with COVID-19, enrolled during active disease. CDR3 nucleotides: TGTGCCAGCAGCCAAGATCTTTCCGGGACAGGGGTTTTGGCCCAGCATTTT. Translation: CASSQDLSGTGVLAQHF.